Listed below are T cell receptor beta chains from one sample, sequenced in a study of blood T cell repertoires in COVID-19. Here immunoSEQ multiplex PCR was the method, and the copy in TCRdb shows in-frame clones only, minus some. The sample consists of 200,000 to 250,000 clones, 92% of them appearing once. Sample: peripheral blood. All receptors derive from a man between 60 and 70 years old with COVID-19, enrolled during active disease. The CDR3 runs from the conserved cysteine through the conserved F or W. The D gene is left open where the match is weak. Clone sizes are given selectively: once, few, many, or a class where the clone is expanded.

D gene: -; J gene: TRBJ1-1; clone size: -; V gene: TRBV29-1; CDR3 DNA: TGCAGCGTTGGAGGAGGGTTCGAGGGCACTGAAGCTTTCTTT; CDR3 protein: CSVGGGFEGTEAFF
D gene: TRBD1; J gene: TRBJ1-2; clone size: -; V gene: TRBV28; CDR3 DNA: TGTGCCAGCAGTTTATTTAGGACAGGGACTGTCTATGGCTACACCTTC; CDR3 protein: CASSLFRTGTVYGYTF
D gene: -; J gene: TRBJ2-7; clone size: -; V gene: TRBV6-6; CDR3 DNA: TGTGCCAGCATCCCAAAAAGGGGAGACAGGTTGGCCGAGCAGTACTTC; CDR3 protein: CASIPKRGDRLAEQYF
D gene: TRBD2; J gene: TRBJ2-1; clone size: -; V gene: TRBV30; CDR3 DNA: TGTGCCCGCCGGCTAGCGGGAAGAAATGAGCAGTTCTTC; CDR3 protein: CARRLAGRNEQFF
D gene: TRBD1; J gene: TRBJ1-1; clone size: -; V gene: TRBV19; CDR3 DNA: TGTGCCAGTAGTTTCCGGGACAGGAACACTGAAGCTTTCTTT; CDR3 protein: CASSFRDRNTEAFF
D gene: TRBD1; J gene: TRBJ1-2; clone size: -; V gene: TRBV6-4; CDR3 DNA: TGTGCCAGCAGTGCAGACAGGGGGGACTATGGCTACACCTTC; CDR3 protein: CASSADRGDYGYTF
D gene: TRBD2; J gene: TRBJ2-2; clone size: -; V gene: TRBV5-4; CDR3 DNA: TGTGCCAGCAGCCCATACGGGACTAGCGGGAACACCGGGGAGCTGTTTTTT; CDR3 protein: CASSPYGTSGNTGELFF
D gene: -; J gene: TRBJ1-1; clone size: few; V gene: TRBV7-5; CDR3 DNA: TGTGCCAGAAGCTCCCGGTTCTTGACTGAAGCTTTCTTT; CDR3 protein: CARSSRFLTEAFF
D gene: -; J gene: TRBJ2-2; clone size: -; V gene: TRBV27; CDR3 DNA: TGTGCCAGCAGTGGGCCTTCGCCCAACACCGGGGAGCTGTTTTTT; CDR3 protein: CASSGPSPNTGELFF
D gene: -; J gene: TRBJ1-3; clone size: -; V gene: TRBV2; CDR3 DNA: TGTGCCAGCAGTGGTTTAGAGAGAAACACCATATATTTT; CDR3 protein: CASSGLERNTIYF
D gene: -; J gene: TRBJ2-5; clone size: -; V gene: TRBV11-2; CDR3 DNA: TGTGCCAGCAGCGCCATCACGAGCGGTCCGGGGGAGACCCAGTACTTC; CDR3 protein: CASSAITSGPGETQYF
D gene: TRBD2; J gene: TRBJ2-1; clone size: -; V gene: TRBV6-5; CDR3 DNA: TGTGCCAGCAGTTACTCTCCAGCGGGGGGGTACAATGAGCAGTTCTTC; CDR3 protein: CASSYSPAGGYNEQFF
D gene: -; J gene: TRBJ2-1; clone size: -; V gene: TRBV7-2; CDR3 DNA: TGTGCCAGCAGCTTAGACCGGGGTATTTACAATGAGCAGTTCTTC; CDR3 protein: CASSLDRGIYNEQFF
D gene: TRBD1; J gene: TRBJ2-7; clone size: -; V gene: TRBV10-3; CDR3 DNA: TGTGCCACAAGCCCCGGGACAGAAGGACCCTACGAGCAGTACTTC; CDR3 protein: CATSPGTEGPYEQYF
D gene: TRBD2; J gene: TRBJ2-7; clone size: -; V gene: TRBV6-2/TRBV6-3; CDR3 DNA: TGTGCCAGCAGTCCGAGACTGCGGGGGAGCTACGAGCAGTACTTC; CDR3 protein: CASSPRLRGSYEQYF
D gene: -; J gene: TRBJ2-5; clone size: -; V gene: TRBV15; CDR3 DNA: TGTGCCACCAGCAGAGATCTGTTTGAGACCCAGTACTTC; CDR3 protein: CATSRDLFETQYF
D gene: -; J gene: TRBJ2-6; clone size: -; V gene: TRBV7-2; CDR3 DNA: TGTGCCAGCAGCTTAGGGGGCTACTCTGGGGCCAACGTCCTGACTTTC; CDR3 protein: CASSLGGYSGANVLTF
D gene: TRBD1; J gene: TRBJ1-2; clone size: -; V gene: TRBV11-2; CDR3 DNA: TGTGCCAGCAGCGTAGGGACAGGGGATAACTATGGCTACACCTTC; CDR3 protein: CASSVGTGDNYGYTF
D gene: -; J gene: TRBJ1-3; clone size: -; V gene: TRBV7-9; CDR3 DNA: TGTGCCAGCAGCCTCCGAGGGGGAGGGGCTGGAAACACCATATATTTT; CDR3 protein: CASSLRGGGAGNTIYF
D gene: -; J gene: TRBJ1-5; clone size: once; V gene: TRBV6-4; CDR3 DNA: TGTGCCAGCCCGTGTTGGGCCCCCCCCCAGCATTTT; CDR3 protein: CASPCWAPPQHF
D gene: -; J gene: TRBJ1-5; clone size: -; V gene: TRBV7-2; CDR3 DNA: TGTGCCAGCAGCTCGACAGGAGGCAATCAGCCCCAGCATTTT; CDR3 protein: CASSSTGGNQPQHF
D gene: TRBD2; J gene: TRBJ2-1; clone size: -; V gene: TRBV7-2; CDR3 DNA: TGTGCCAGCAGCTATCGGACTAGCGGGAGCGGTGAGCAGTTCTTC; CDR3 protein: CASSYRTSGSGEQFF
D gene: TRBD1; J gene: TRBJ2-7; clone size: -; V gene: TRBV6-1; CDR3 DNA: TGTGCCAGCAGTGAATCGGGACAGGGCTCCTACGAGCAGTACTTC; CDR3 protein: CASSESGQGSYEQYF
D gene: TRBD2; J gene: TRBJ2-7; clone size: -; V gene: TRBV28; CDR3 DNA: TGTGCCAGCAGCCTTGCCGGGACTAGCGTTGCCGAGCAGTACTTC; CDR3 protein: CASSLAGTSVAEQYF
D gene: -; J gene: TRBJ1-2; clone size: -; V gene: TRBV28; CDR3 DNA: TGTGCCAGCAGTGAGATAAAAGACTATGGCTACACCTTC; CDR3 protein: CASSEIKDYGYTF
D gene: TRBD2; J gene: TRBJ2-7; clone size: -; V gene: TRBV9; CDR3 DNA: TGTGCCAGCAGCTCCGGGACTAGCGGGAGTAAAACCTACGAGCAGTACTTC; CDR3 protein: CASSSGTSGSKTYEQYF
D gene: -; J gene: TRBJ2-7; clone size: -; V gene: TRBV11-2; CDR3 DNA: TGTGCCAGCAGCTTAGTCTCTGCGCTATTTGCGGGGAGCTACGAGCAGTACTTC; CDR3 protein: CASSLVSALFAGSYEQYF
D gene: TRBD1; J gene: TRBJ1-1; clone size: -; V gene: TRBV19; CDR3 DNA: TGTGCCAGTAGGTCGACAGGGGAGGGCACTGAAGCTTTCTTT; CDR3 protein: CASRSTGEGTEAFF
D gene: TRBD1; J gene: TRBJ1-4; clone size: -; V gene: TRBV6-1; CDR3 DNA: TGTGCCAGCAGTGAAATTCGAGGGACAGGGTGGGAAAAACTGTTTTTT; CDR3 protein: CASSEIRGTGWEKLFF
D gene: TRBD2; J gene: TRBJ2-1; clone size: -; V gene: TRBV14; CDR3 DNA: TGTGCCAGCAGGGGCCCTCTAGCGGGAGGGGACTGGGGTTTTATTGATGAGCAGTTCTTC; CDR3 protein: CASRGPLAGGDWGFIDEQFF
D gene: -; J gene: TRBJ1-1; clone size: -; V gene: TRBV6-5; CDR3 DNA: TGTGCCACCAAGGTCGGGGGGATACACACTGAAGCTTTCTTT; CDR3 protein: CATKVGGIHTEAFF
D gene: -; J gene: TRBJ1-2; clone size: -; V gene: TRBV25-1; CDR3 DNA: TGTGCCAGCAGTGAATCGGATGGCTACACCTTC; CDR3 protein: CASSESDGYTF
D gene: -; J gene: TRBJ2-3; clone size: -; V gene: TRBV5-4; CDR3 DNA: TGTGCCAGCAGCTTTGGCGGGGAGACTTCCACAGATACGCAGTATTTT; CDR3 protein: CASSFGGETSTDTQYF
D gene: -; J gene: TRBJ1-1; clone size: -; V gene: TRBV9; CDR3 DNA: TGTGCCAGCAGCGTAGTTCGTGACAGAAACACTGAAGCTTTCTTT; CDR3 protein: CASSVVRDRNTEAFF
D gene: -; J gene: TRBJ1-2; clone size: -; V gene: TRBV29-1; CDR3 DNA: TGCAGCGTTGATAGGGGGGGTGACGATGGCTACACCTTC; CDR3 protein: CSVDRGGDDGYTF
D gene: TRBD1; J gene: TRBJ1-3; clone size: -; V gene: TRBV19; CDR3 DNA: TGTGCCAGTAGTCGGACAGGGGGCTCCTCTGGAAACACCATATATTTT; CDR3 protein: CASSRTGGSSGNTIYF
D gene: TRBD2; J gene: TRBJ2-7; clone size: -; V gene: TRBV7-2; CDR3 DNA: TGTGCCAGCAGCTTAGCTAGCGGGAGGGCCGAGCAGTACTTC; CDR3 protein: CASSLASGRAEQYF
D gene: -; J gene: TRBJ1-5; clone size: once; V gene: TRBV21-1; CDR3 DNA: TGTGCCAGCAGCCGGGCCGGGGGGGATAGCAATCAGCCCCAGCATTTT; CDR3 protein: CASSRAGGDSNQPQHF
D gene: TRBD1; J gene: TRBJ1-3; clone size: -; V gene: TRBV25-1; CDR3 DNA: TGTGCCAGCAGCAGGACAGGGACTGGAAACACCATATATTTT; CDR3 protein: CASSRTGTGNTIYF
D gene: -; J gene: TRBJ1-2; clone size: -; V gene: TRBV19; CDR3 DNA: TGTGCCAGTAGTATGCCATCGGCAGGAGGCAGTGGCTACACCTTC; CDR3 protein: CASSMPSAGGSGYTF
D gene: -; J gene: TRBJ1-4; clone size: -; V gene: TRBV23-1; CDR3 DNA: TGCGCCAGCGTTGAAGGGGGGGCTAACGAAAAACTGTTTTTT; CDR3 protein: CASVEGGANEKLFF
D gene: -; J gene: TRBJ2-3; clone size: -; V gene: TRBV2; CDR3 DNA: TGTGCCAGCAGTGAGAGGCAGGGTAGCACAGATACGCAGTATTTT; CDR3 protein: CASSERQGSTDTQYF
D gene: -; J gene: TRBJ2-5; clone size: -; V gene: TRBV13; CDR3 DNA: TGTGCCAGCAGCTTTAGTACCCTCCAAGAGACCCAGTACTTC; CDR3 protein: CASSFSTLQETQYF
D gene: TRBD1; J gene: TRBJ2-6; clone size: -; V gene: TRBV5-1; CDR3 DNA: TGCGCCAGCAGCTTTTTGACAGGGTCCGGGGCCAACGTCCTGACTTTC; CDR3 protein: CASSFLTGSGANVLTF
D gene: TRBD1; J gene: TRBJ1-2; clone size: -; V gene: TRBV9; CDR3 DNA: TGTGCCAGCAGCGTCGGACAGGGGGCTGGGTATGGCTACACCTTC; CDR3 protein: CASSVGQGAGYGYTF
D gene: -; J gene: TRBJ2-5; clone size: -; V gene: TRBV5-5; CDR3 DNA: TGTGCCAGCAGCCCCCTTTGGACTACCGAGACCCAGTACTTC; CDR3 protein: CASSPLWTTETQYF
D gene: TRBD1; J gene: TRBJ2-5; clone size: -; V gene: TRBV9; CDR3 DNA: TGTGCCAGCAGCCCCGGGACAGGAAGGCGGCTTGAGACCCAGTACTTC; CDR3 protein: CASSPGTGRRLETQYF
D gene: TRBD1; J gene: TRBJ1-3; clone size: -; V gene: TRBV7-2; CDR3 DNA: TGTGCCAGCAGCCAGGACAGGGGTCGCCACTCTGGAAACACCATATATTTT; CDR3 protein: CASSQDRGRHSGNTIYF
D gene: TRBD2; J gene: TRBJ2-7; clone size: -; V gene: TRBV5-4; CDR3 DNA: TGTGCCAGCAGCCCTTCGGGGGGAAATCCCTACGAGCAGTACTTC; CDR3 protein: CASSPSGGNPYEQYF
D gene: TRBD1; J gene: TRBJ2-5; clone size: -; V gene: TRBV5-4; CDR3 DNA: TGTGCCAGCAGCTTCCGGGACAGTGAGACCCAGTACTTC; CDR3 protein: CASSFRDSETQYF
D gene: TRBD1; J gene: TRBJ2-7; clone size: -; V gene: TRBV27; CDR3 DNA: TGTGCCAGCAGGCCACAGGGGGCTACTGGCGAGCAGTACTTC; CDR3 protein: CASRPQGATGEQYF
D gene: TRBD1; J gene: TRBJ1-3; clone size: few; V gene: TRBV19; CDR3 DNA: TGTGCCAGTAGTCTCTGGGACAGACGCTCTGGAAACACCATATATTTT; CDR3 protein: CASSLWDRRSGNTIYF
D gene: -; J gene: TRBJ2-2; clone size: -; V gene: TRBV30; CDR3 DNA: TGTGCCTGGAGGGCTTGGGAGGACGGGGAGCTGTTTTTT; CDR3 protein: CAWRAWEDGELFF
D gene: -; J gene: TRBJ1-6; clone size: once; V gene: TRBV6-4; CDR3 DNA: TGTGCCAGCTTGTGGGGAGATAATTCACCCCTCCACTTT; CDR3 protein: CASLWGDNSPLHF